What follows describes a single T cell receptor (beta chain). The data originate from a study of control samples from healthy donors and cancer patients. Clones were sequenced by immunoSEQ multiplex PCR, and TCRdb holds only the in-frame ones, with some missing. The sample holds 350,000 to 450,000 clones, around nine tenths seen once. The CDR3 runs 14 residues. The V gene's germline CDR1 is MDHEN and CDR2 SYDVKM. The V and J ends lost 5 bases and 7 bases respectively, with 17 bases between them. The clonotype was recovered from a man between 35 and 55 years old with head and neck cancer. The chain has TRBV28 and TRBJ1-1, with D unresolved. Sequenced input: PBMCs. The CDR3 loop reads CASSHNKHTFEAFF. The CDR3 region has the DNA TGTGCCAGCAGTCACAACAAACATACGTTTGAAGCTTTCTTT.